Listed below are T cell receptor beta chains from one sample, sequenced in a study of T cell responses to AZD1222 COVID-19 vaccine. TCRdb keeps only in-frame clones here, not all; method: immunoSEQ multiplex PCR. The repertoire holds 100,000 to 150,000 clones, with 88% as singletons. Material: peripheral blood, obtained on day 0 of AZD1222 vaccination. All receptors come from an adult in good health. Both conserved end residues are part of each CDR3. D genes are given only for firm matches. Some rows have no size entry. The others give once, few or many, or a class for an expanded clone.

V gene	D gene	J gene	clone size	CDR3 protein	CDR3 DNA
TRBV25-1	TRBD1	TRBJ2-1	.	CASSATGTGYNEQFF	TGTGCCAGCAGTGCAACCGGGACAGGGTATAATGAGCAGTTCTTC
TRBV4-1	TRBD2	TRBJ2-1	few	CASNREAGGNEQFF	TGCGCCAGCAACAGAGAGGCGGGAGGGAATGAGCAGTTCTTC
TRBV5-6	.	TRBJ2-5	.	CASTPGADETQYF	TGTGCCAGCACCCCGGGGGCAGACGAGACCCAGTACTTC
TRBV25-1	TRBD2	TRBJ2-7	.	CASLGAGRGGRTYEQYF	TGTGCCAGCTTAGGGGCAGGGAGAGGCGGGAGGACCTACGAGCAGTACTTC
TRBV5-1	TRBD1	TRBJ1-1	.	CASIPTGVGDTEAFF	TGCGCCAGCATACCAACAGGGGTTGGGGACACTGAAGCTTTCTTT
TRBV5-5	TRBD2	TRBJ2-7	once	CASSQAASGVGYEQYF	TGTGCCAGCAGCCAAGCGGCTAGCGGGGTAGGATACGAGCAGTACTTC
TRBV9	.	TRBJ2-7	once	CASSRDSNPYEQYF	TGTGCCAGCAGCCGCGACAGTAACCCCTACGAGCAGTACTTC
TRBV7-2	TRBD2	TRBJ2-7	.	CASSLIGSGGSHEQYF	TGTGCCAGCAGCTTAATCGGGAGCGGGGGGTCCCACGAGCAGTACTTC
TRBV7-2	.	TRBJ2-2	.	CASSLVIGTPGELFF	TGTGCCAGCAGCTTAGTAATCGGGACCCCCGGGGAGCTGTTTTTT
TRBV18	.	TRBJ2-1	.	CASSLTRGEQFF	TGTGCCAGCTCACTGACTAGGGGTGAGCAGTTCTTC
TRBV7-2	.	TRBJ1-4	.	CASSLQGGSREKLFF	TGTGCCAGCAGCTTACAAGGCGGAAGCCGGGAAAAACTGTTTTTT
TRBV15	.	TRBJ2-1	.	CATSRVRKDQFF	TGTGCCACCAGCAGAGTGCGCAAAGACCAGTTCTTC
TRBV30	.	TRBJ1-1	.	CAWSVEGVITGSPKLEAFF	TGTGCCTGGAGTGTAGAGGGGGTGATTACAGGGTCCCCCAAACTAGAAGCTTTCTTT
TRBV7-8	TRBD2	TRBJ2-7	.	CATIAGTSGTSSYEQYF	TGTGCCACCATAGCCGGGACTAGCGGCACGAGCTCCTACGAGCAGTACTTC